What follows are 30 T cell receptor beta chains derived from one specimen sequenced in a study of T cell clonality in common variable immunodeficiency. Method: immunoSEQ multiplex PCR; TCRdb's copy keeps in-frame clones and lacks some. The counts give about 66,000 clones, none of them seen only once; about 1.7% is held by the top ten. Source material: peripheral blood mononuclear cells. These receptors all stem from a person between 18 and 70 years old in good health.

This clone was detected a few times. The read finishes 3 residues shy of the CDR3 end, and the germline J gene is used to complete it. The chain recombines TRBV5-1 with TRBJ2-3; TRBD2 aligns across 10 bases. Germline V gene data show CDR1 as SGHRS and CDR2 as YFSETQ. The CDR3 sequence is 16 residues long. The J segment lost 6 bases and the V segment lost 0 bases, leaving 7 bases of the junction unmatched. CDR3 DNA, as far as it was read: TGCGCCAGCAGCTTGGAGGCTAGCGGGGGATCCGATACG. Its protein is CASSLEASGGSDT. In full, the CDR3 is CASSLEASGGSDTQYF.

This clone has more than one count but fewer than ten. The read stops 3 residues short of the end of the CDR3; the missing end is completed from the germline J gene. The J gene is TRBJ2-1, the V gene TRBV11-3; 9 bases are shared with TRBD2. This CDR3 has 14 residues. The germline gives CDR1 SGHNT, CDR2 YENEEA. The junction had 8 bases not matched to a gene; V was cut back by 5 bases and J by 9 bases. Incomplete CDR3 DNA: TGTGCCAGCAGCAGACGGACTAGCGTAAGTGAG. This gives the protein CASSRRTSVSE. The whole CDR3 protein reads CASSRRTSVSEQFF.

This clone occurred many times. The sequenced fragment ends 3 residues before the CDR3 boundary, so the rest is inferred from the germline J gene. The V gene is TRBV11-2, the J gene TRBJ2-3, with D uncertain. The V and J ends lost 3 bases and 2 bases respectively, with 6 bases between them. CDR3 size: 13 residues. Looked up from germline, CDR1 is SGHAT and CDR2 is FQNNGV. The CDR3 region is CASSFGVTDTQYF. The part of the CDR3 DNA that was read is TGTGCCAGCAGCTTCGGTGTCACAGATACG.

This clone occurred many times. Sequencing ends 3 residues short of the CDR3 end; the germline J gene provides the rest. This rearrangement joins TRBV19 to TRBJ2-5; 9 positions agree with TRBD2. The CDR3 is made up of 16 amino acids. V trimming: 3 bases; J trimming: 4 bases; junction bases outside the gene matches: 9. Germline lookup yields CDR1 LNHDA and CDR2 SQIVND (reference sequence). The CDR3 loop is CASSIRGGGGRETQYF. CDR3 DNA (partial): TGTGCCAGTAGTATTAGAGGCGGGGGGGGACGAGAGACC.

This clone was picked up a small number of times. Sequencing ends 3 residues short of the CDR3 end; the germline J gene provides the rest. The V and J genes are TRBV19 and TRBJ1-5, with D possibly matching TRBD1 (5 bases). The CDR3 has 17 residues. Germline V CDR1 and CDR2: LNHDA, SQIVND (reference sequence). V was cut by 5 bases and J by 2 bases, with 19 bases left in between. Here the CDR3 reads CASSETPPGVGNQPQHF. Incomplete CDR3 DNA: TGTGCCAGTAGTGAAACCCCCCCGGGGGTTGGCAATCAGCCC.

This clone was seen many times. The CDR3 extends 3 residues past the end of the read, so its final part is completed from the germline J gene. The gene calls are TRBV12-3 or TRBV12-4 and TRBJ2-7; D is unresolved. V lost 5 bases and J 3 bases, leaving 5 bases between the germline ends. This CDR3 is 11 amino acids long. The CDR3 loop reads CASSPGYEQYF. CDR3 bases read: TGTGCCAGCAGTCCCGGCTACGAG.

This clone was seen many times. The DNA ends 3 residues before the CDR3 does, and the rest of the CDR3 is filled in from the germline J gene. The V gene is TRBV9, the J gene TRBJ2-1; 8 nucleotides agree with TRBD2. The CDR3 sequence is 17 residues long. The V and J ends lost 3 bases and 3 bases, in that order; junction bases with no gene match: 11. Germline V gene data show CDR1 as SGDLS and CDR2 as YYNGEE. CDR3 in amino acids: CASSGSGNSYHYNEQFF. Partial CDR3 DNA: TGTGCCAGCAGCGGTAGCGGGAACTCTTACCACTACAATGAG.

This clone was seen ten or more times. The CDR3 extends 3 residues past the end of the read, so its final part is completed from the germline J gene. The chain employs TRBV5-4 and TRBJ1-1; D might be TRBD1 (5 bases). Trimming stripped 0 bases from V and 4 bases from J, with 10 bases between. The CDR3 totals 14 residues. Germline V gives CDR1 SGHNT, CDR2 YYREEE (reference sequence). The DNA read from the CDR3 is TGTGCCAGCAGCTTGGCGGGGGGAGGCACTGAA. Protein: CASSLAGGGTE. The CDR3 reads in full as CASSLAGGGTEAFF.

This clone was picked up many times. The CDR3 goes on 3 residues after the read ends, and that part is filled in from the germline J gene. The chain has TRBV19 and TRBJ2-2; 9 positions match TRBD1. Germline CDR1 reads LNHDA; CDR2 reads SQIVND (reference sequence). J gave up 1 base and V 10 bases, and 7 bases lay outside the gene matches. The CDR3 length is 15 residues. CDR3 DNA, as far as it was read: TGTGCCACCACACAGGGGGCTCGGAACACCGGGGAG. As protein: CATTQGARNTGE. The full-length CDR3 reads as CATTQGARNTGELFF.

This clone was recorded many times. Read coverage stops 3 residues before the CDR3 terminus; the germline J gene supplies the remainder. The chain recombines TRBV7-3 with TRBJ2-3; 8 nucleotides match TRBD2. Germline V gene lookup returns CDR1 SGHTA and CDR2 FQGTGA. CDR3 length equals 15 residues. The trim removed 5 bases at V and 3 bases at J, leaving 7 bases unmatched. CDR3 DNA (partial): TGTGCCAGCAGCCTGGAGATAGCGGGAACAGATACG. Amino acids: CASSLEIAGTDT. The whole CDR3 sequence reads CASSLEIAGTDTQYF.

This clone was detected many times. The sequenced part of the CDR3 DNA is TGCGCCAGCGCGAGCGGGGGAACGAACACCGGGGAG. Its protein product is CASASGGTNTGE. The full CDR3 is CASASGGTNTGELFF. This chain uses TRBV4-1 with TRBJ2-2, with 8 positions matching TRBD2. The read stops 3 residues short of the end of the CDR3; the missing end is completed from the germline J gene. Germline V gene data show CDR1 as MGHRA and CDR2 as YSYEKL. The CDR3 has 15 amino acids. The trim removed 8 bases at V and 0 bases at J, leaving 5 bases unmatched.

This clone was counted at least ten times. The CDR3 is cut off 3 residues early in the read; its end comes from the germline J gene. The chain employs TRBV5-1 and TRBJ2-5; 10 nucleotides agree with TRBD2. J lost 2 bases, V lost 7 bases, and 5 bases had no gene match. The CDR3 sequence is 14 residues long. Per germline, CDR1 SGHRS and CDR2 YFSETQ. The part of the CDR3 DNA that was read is TGCGCCAGCTCCGAGCGGGAGGGGCAAGAGACC. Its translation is CASSEREGQET. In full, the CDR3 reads CASSEREGQETQYF.

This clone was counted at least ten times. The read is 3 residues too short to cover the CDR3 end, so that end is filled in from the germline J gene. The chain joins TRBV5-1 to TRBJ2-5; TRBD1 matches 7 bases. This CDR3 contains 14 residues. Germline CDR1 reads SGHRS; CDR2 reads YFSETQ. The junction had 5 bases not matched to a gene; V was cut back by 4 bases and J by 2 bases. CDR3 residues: CASSGGQLQETQYF. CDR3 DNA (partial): TGCGCCAGCAGCGGGGGACAGCTACAAGAGACC.

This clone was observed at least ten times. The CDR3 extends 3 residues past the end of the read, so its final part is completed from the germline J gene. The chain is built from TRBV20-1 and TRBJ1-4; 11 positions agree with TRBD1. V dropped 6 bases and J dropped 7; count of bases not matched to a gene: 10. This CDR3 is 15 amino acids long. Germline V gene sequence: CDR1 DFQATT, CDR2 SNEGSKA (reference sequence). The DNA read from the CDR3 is TGCAGTGCCTTCCATACCGGGACAGGGGGTGAAAAA. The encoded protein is CSAFHTGTGGEK. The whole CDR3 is CSAFHTGTGGEKLFF.

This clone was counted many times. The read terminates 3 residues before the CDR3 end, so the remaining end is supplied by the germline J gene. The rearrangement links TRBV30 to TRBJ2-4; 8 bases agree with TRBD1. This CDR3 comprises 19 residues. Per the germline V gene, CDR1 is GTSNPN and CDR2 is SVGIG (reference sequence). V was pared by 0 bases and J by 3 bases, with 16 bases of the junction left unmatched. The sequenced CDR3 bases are TGTGCCTGGAGTGTACCGGCAGGGGGCGCGGGGCAGGTCAAAAACATT. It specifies CAWSVPAGGAGQVKNI. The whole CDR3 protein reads CAWSVPAGGAGQVKNIQYF.

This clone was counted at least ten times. The sequenced CDR3 bases are TGTGCCAGTAGGGGGACAGCCTCCAATCAGCCC. Protein product: CASRGTASNQP. The complete CDR3 protein is CASRGTASNQPQHF. The chain joins TRBV19 to TRBJ1-5; 7 bases line up with TRBD1. The read terminates 3 residues ahead of where the CDR3 ends, so the germline J gene completes it. The CDR3 has 14 residues. Looked up from germline, CDR1 is LNHDA and CDR2 is SQIVND (reference sequence). V shed 6 bases and J 3 bases; nucleotides not matched to a gene: 5.

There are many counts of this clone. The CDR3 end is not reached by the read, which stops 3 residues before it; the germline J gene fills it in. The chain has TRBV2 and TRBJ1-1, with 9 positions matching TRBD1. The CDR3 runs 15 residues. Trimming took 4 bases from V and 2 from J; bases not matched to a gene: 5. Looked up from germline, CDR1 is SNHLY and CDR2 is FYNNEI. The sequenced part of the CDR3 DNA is TGTGCCAGCAGTGTTACAGGGGGCTTAAACACTGAA. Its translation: CASSVTGGLNTE. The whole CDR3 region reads CASSVTGGLNTEAFF.

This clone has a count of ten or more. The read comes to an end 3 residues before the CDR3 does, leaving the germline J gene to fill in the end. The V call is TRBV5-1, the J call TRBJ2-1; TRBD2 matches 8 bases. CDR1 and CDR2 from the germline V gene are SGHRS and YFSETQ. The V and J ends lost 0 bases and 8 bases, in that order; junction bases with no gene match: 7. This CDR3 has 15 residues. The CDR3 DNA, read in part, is TGCGCCAGCAGCTTGGTGTTAGCGGGAAGGGATGAG. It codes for CASSLVLAGRDE. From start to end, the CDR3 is CASSLVLAGRDEQFF.

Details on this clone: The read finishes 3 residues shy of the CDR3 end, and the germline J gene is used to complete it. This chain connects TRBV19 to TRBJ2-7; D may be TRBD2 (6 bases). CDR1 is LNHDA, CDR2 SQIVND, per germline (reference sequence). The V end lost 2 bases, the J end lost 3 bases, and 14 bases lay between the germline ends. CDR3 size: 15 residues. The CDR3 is CASSISAGLSYEQYF. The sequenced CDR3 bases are TGTGCCAGTAGTATATCGGCGGGACTTAGCTACGAG.

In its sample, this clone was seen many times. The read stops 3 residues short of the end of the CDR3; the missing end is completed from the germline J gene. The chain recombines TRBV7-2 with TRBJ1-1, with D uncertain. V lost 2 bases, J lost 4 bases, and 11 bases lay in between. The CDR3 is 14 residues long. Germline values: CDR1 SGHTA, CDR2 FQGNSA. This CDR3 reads CASSLNLKATEAFF. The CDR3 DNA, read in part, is TGTGCCAGCAGCTTAAACCTTAAGGCCACTGAA.

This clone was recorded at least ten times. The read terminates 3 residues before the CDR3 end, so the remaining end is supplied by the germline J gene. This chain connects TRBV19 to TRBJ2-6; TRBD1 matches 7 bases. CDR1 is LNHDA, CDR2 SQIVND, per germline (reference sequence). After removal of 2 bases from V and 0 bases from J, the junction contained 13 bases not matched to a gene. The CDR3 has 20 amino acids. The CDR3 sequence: CASSINFPGQRYSGANVLTF. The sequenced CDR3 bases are TGTGCCAGTAGTATAAATTTCCCGGGACAGCGCTACTCTGGGGCCAACGTC.

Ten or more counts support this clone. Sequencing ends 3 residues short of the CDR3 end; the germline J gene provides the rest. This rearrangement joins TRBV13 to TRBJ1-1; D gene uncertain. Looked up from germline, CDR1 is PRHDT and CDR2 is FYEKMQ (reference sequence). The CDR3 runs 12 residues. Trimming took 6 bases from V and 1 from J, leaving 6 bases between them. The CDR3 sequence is CASRHKNTEAFF. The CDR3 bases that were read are TGTGCCAGCAGACACAAGAACACTGAA. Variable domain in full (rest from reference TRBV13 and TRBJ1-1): AAGVIQSPRHLIKEKRETATLKCYPIPRHDTVYWYQQGPGQDPQFLISFYEKMQSDKGSIPDRFSAQQFSDYHSELNMSSLELGDSALYFCASRHKNTEAFFGQGTRLTVV.

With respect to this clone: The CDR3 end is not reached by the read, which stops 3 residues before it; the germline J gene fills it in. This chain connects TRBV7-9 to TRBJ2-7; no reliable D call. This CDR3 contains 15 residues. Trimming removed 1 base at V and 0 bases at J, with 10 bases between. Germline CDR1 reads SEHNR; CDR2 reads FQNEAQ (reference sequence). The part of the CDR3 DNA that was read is TGTGCCAGCAGCTTAGGCCAGCACAGCTCCTACGAG. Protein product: CASSLGQHSSYE. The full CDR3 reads CASSLGQHSSYEQYF.

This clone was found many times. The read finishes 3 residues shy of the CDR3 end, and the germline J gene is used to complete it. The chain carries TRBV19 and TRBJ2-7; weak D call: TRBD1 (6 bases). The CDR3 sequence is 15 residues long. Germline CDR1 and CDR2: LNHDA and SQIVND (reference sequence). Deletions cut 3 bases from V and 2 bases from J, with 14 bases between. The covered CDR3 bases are TGTGCCAGTAGTATTACCGGACAGAATACCTACGAG. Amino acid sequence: CASSITGQNTYE. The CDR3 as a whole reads CASSITGQNTYEQYF.

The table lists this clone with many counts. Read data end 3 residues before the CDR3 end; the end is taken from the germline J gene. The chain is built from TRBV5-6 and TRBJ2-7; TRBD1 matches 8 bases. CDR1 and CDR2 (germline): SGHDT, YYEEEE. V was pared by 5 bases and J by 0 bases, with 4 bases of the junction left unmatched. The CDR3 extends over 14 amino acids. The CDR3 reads CASSSTGDSYEQYF. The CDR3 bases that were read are TGTGCCAGCAGTTCGACAGGGGACTCCTACGAG.

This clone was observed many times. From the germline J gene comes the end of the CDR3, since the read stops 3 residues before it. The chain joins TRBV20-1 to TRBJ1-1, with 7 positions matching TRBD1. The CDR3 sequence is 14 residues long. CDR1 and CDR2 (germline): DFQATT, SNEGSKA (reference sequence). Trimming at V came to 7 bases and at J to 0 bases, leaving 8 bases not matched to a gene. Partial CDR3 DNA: TGCAGTGTCAATAGGGGGCTGATGAACACTGAA. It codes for CSVNRGLMNTE. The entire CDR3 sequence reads CSVNRGLMNTEAFF.

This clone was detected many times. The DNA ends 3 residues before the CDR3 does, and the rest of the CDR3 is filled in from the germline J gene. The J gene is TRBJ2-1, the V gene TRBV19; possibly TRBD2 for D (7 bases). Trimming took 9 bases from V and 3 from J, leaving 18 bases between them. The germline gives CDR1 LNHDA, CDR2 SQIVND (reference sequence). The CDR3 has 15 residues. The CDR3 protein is CASWTGRGHYNEQFF. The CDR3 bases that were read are TGTGCCAGCTGGACTGGGCGGGGGCACTACAATGAG.

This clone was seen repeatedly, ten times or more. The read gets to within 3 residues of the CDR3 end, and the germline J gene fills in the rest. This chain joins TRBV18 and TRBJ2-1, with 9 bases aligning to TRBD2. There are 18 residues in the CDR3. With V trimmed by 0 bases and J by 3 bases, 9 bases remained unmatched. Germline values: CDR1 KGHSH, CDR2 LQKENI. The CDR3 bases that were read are TGTGCCAGCTCACCACCCGGTAGCGGGGGCCCTCACTACAATGAG. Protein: CASSPPGSGGPHYNE. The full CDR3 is CASSPPGSGGPHYNEQFF.

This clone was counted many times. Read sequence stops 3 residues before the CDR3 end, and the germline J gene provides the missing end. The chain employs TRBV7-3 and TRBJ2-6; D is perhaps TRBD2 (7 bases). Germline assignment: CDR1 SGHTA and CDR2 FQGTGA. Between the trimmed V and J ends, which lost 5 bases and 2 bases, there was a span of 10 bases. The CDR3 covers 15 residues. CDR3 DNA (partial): TGTGCCAGCAGCCAAGGGGGGGCTGGGGCCAACGTC. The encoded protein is CASSQGGAGANV. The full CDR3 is CASSQGGAGANVLTF. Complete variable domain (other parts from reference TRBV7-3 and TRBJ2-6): GAGVSQTPSNKVTEKGKYVELRCDPISGHTALYWYRQSLGQGPEFLIYFQGTGAADDSGLPNDRFFAVRPEGSVSTLKIQRTERGDSAVYLCASSQGGAGANVLTFGAGSRLTVL.

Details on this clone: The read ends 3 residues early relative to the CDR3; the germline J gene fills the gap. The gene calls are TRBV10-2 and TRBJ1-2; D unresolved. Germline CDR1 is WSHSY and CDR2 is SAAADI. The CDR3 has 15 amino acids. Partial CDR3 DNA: TGCGCCAGCAGTGAGGTATTGAGGACCTCGGGGGGC. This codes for CASSEVLRTSGG. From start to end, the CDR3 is CASSEVLRTSGGYTF.